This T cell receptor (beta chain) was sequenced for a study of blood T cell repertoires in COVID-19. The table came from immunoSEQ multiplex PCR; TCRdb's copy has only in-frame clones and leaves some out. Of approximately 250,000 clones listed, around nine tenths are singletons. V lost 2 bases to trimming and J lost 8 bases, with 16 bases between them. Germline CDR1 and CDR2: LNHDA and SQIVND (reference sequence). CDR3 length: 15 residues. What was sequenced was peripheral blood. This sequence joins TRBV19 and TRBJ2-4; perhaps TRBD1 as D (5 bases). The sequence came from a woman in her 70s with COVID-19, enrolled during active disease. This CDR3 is CASSITGGLGDIQYF. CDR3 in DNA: TGTGCCAGTAGTATAACAGGTGGGCTAGGGGACATTCAGTACTTC. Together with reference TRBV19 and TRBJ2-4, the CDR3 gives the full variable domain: DGGITQSPKYLFRKEGQNVTLSCEQNLNHDAMYWYRQDPGQGLRLIYYSQIVNDFQKGDIAEGYSVSREKKESFPLTVTSAQKNPTAFYLCASSITGGLGDIQYFGAGTRLSVL.